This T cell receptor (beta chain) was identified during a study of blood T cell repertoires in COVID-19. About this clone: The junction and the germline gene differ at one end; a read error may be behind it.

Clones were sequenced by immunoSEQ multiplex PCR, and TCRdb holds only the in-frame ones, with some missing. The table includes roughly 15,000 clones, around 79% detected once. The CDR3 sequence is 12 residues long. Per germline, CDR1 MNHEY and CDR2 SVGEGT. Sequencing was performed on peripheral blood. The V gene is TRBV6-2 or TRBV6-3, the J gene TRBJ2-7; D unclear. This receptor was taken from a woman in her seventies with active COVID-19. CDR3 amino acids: CASSYNRYGQYF. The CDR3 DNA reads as TGTGCCAGCAGTTACAACCGCTACGGGCAGTACTTC.